This entry lists 15 T cell receptor beta chains sequenced from one sample in a study of blood T cell repertoires in COVID-19. TCRdb's table, derived via immunoSEQ multiplex PCR, lists solely in-frame clones and lacks some. This table holds tens of thousands of clones, roughly 89% found once. The sequencing input was peripheral blood. The receptors come from a young man with acute or convalescent COVID-19.

Only one count was recorded for this clone. This chain uses TRBV28 with TRBJ2-7; 8 nucleotides align to TRBD2. There are 15 residues in the CDR3. Per the germline V gene, CDR1 is MDHEN and CDR2 is SYDVKM. V gave up 5 bases and J gave up 2 bases; unmatched junction bases: 8. The DNA of the CDR3 is TGTGCCAGCAGTCCCACAGGTAGCGGGACCTACGAGCAGTACTTC. It specifies CASSPTGSGTYEQYF.

This chain links TRBV10-1 with TRBJ2-7; D possibly corresponds to TRBD2 (5 bases). The CDR3 has 12 amino acids. Per the germline V gene, CDR1 is WNHNN and CDR2 is SYGVQD (reference sequence). V shed 5 bases and J shed 2 bases, with 7 bases lying between them. The CDR3 region has the DNA TGCGCCAGCAGTTCCGGGACCTACGAGCAGTACTTC. This translates into CASSSGTYEQYF.

As DNA, the CDR3 is TGTGCCAGCAGCTTGGTCGGACAGGGATCCTACGAGCAGTACTTC. Translated: CASSLVGQGSYEQYF. The chain employs TRBV5-4 and TRBJ2-7; 8 positions agree with TRBD1. The CDR3 loop spans 15 amino acids. The V gene end was trimmed by 0 bases and the J gene end by 1 base; junction bases not matched to a gene: 3. Germline CDR1 reads SGHNT; CDR2 reads YYREEE (reference sequence). Variable domain in full (rest from reference TRBV5-4 and TRBJ2-7): ETGVTQSPTHLIKTRGQQVTLRCSSQSGHNTVSWYQQALGQGPQFIFQYYREEENGRGNFPPRFSGLQFPNYSSELNVNALELDDSALYLCASSLVGQGSYEQYFGPGTRLTVT.

The chain joins TRBV7-2 to TRBJ2-5, with D uncertain. Trimming left V 3 bases short and J 5 bases short, with 10 bases between. The CDR3 is 13 amino acids. Germline CDR1 is SGHTA and CDR2 is FQGNSA. CDR3 nucleotide sequence: TGTGCCAGCAGCTTGAACCGTCAGGAGACCCAGTACTTC. It specifies CASSLNRQETQYF.

The gene calls are TRBV5-8 and TRBJ2-5; 10 bases agree with TRBD1. The CDR3 runs 18 residues. CDR1 is SGHTS and CDR2 is YDEGEE in the germline V gene. V lost 4 bases, J lost 4 bases, and 16 bases stayed unmatched. As DNA, the CDR3 is TGTGCCAGCAGCCGGCGGGGACAGGGGCCTAGCGCGGTAGAGACCCAGTACTTC. Its protein is CASSRRGQGPSAVETQYF.

The V gene is TRBV12-3 or TRBV12-4, the J gene TRBJ1-5; no reliable D call. The V gene lost 5 bases and the J gene lost 4 bases, with 6 bases spanning the gap. The CDR3 length is 12 residues. The CDR3 nucleotides are TGTGCCAGCAGTGCGGTTAATCAGCCCCAGCATTTT. Translated: CASSAVNQPQHF.

This chain uses TRBV28 with TRBJ2-1; the match to TRBD1 covers 7 bases. This CDR3 has 13 residues. Germline V gene lookup returns CDR1 MDHEN and CDR2 SYDVKM. V was clipped by 5 bases and J by 6 bases; unmatched bases: 4. The CDR3 sequence: CASSPQGFNEQFF. Written as DNA, the CDR3 is TGTGCCAGCAGTCCACAGGGGTTCAATGAGCAGTTCTTC.

This clone was recorded once. V gene TRBV14 combines with J gene TRBJ2-7; D uncertain. The CDR3 totals 12 residues. V shed 0 bases and J shed 6 bases, with 6 bases lying between them. Germline values: CDR1 SGHDN, CDR2 FVKESK. The CDR3 nucleotides read TGTGCCAGCAGCCAAGATCGGGTCGAGCAGTACTTC. Translation: CASSQDRVEQYF.

The chain combines TRBV30 with TRBJ2-7, with TRBD2 matching over 11 bases. The J segment lost 6 bases and the V segment lost 2 bases, leaving 6 bases of the junction unmatched. CDR3 length equals 14 residues. Germline CDR1 is GTSNPN and CDR2 is SVGIG (reference sequence). This CDR3 is CAWSKGLAGGEQYF. The CDR3 DNA reads as TGTGCCTGGAGTAAAGGCCTAGCGGGAGGCGAGCAGTACTTC.

V is TRBV5-1 and J is TRBJ2-7; D remains unclear. There are 12 residues in the CDR3. Trimming shortened V by 1 base and J by 1 base, and 3 bases separated the two germline ends. Germline values: CDR1 SGHRS, CDR2 YFSETQ. CDR3 bases: TGCGCCAGCAGCTTGACATCCTACGAGCAGTACTTC. Amino acids: CASSLTSYEQYF.

The chain recombines TRBV28 with TRBJ2-3; 9 bases are shared with TRBD2. Germline V gene sequence: CDR1 MDHEN, CDR2 SYDVKM. With V trimmed by 3 bases and J by 5 bases, 15 bases remained unmatched. The length of the CDR3 is 18 residues. The DNA of the CDR3 is TGTGCCAGCAGTTTTACCGTGCGACTAGCGGAGCTTGAAGATACGCAGTATTTT. This gives the protein CASSFTVRLAELEDTQYF.

Only a few counts were recorded for this clone. The V call is TRBV19, the J call TRBJ1-5, with TRBD1 matching 9 bases. Germline CDR1 reads LNHDA; CDR2 reads SQIVND (reference sequence). Trimming at V came to 5 bases and at J to 3 bases, leaving 11 bases not matched to a gene. This CDR3 spans 17 amino acids. The CDR3 region is CASSPGTGRGFNQPQHF. The CDR3 nucleotides are TGTGCCAGTAGTCCCGGGACAGGGAGGGGCTTCAATCAGCCCCAGCATTTT.

V is TRBV13 and J is TRBJ1-1; 8 bases are a match to TRBD1. The V segment lost 4 bases and the J segment 5 bases; nucleotides outside the gene matches: 3. CDR1 is PRHDT, CDR2 FYEKMQ, per germline (reference sequence). The CDR3 is made up of 13 amino acids. DNA for the CDR3: TGTGCCAGCAGCTGGGGGACAGGAACTGAAGCTTTCTTT. This codes for CASSWGTGTEAFF.

The chain joins TRBV4-1 to TRBJ2-1, with 14 bases lining up with TRBD2. In germline, CDR1 is MGHRA, CDR2 YSYEKL. V gave up 2 bases and J gave up 0 bases; unmatched junction bases: 6. The CDR3 runs 19 residues. The CDR3 is CASSQRLAGGPNSYNEQFF. As DNA, the CDR3 is TGCGCCAGCAGCCAACGACTAGCGGGAGGGCCTAACTCCTACAATGAGCAGTTCTTC.

On this clone itself: A junction end diverges from the germline sequence, so it may reflect a read error. The chain combines TRBV3-1 (or the pseudogene TRBV3-2) with TRBJ2-2, with unresolved D. The CDR3 loop spans 14 amino acids. CDR1 LGHDT and CDR2 YNNKEL come from the germline V gene (reference sequence). The CDR3 region has the DNA TGTGCCAGCAGACAAGCTACCTACACCGGGGAGCTGTTTTTT. It encodes CASRQATYTGELFF.